These 12 T cell receptor beta chains came from one sample sequenced in a study of blood T cell repertoires in COVID-19. The data were produced by immunoSEQ multiplex PCR, yet TCRdb's version contains in-frame clones alone and is incomplete. The sample has roughly 55,000 clones, 86% seen once. The specimen sequenced was peripheral blood. These receptors all stem from a man aged 65 to 79 with active COVID-19.

The gene calls are TRBV5-1 and TRBJ1-2; the D is unclear. The V gene's germline CDR1 is SGHRS and CDR2 YFSETQ. This CDR3 has 13 residues. V was pared by 1 base and J by 3 bases, with 7 bases between. In DNA, the CDR3 is TGCGCCAGCAGCTTGAACTCGCACTATGGCTACACCTTC. Translation gives CASSLNSHYGYTF.

The genes are TRBV7-2 and TRBJ1-1, with TRBD1 identical over 8 bases. V shed 3 bases and J 0 bases; nucleotides not matched to a gene: 6. Germline V lookup: CDR1 SGHTA, CDR2 FQGNSA. This CDR3 region has 16 residues. In DNA form, the CDR3 reads TGTGCCAGCAGCTTCGACAGGGGAAGGATGAACACTGAAGCTTTCTTT. Encoded protein: CASSFDRGRMNTEAFF.

The CDR3, as DNA: TGTGCCAGCAGTCCCGACCTGCGGGGAGACAATGAGCAGTTCTTC. It is translated as CASSPDLRGDNEQFF. This chain connects TRBV6-6 to TRBJ2-1, with D perhaps TRBD2 (6 bases). The CDR3 has 15 residues. V lost 5 bases and J lost 5, with 16 bases in between. Germline CDR1 reads MNHNY; CDR2 reads SVGAGI (reference sequence).

The sample holds one count of this clone. The V gene is TRBV5-1, the J gene TRBJ1-1; D not certain. CDR3 length: 14 residues. The V gene lost 0 bases and the J gene lost 7 bases, with 13 bases spanning the gap. CDR1 SGHRS and CDR2 YFSETQ come from the germline V gene. The CDR3 here is CASSLVPGSFEAFF. CDR3 coding DNA: TGCGCCAGCAGCTTGGTACCAGGCAGCTTTGAAGCTTTCTTT.

The genes are TRBV28 and TRBJ1-5, with 7 bases that match TRBD1. The CDR3 covers 15 residues. CDR1 and CDR2 from the germline V gene are MDHEN and SYDVKM. The V segment lost 5 bases and the J segment 2 bases; nucleotides outside the gene matches: 6. The chain's CDR3 is CASSPGQVRNQPQHF. The CDR3 DNA is TGTGCCAGCAGTCCCGGACAGGTCCGCAATCAGCCCCAGCATTTT.

The chain joins TRBV7-6 to TRBJ2-2; 8 bases match TRBD2. Germline V gene sequence: CDR1 SGHVS, CDR2 FNYEAQ. V lost 2 bases, J lost 6 bases, and 8 bases stayed unmatched. The length of the CDR3 is 16 residues. As DNA, the CDR3 is TGTGCCAGCAGCTTAACCCGGCTCGGGAGGGCCGGGGAGCTGTTTTTT. It codes for CASSLTRLGRAGELFF.

This clone was counted a few times. The V call is TRBV5-6, the J call TRBJ1-2, with 9 bases that match TRBD1. The CDR3 totals 14 residues. With V trimmed by 3 bases and J by 2 bases, 2 bases remained unmatched. Germline CDR1 and CDR2: SGHDT and YYEEEE. CDR3 in amino acids: CASSSDRGNYGYTF. The CDR3 nucleotides are TGTGCCAGCAGCTCCGACAGGGGGAACTATGGCTACACCTTC.

The chain recombines TRBV7-9 with TRBJ2-3; possible D gene TRBD2, 6 bases. Germline V CDR1 and CDR2: SEHNR, FQNEAQ (reference sequence). CDR3 length: 15 residues. The V end was cut by 4 bases, the J end by 0 bases, with 11 bases between. The CDR3 is CASSYWGVSTDTQYF. The CDR3 bases are TGTGCCAGCAGCTACTGGGGGGTTAGCACAGATACGCAGTATTTT.

This clone has only a few counts. The rearrangement links TRBV3-1 (or the pseudogene TRBV3-2) to TRBJ1-1; D not certain. This CDR3 has 15 amino acids. Trimming pared 1 base from V and 0 bases from J, leaving 9 bases between. Germline CDR1 is LGHDT and CDR2 is YNNKEL (reference sequence). CDR3 nucleotides: TGTGCCAGCAGCCAAGGACAATTACTGAACACTGAAGCTTTCTTT. It codes for CASSQGQLLNTEAFF.

This rearrangement joins TRBV27 to TRBJ1-1; D not certain. The CDR3 extends over 15 amino acids. V was shortened by 0 bases and J by 5 bases, with 13 bases between the two germline ends. The germline V gene has CDR1 MNHEY and CDR2 SMNVEV (reference sequence). CDR3 region: CASSLSGHGETEAFF. The CDR3 coding sequence is TGTGCCAGCAGTTTATCGGGCCATGGGGAGACTGAAGCTTTCTTT.

This clone was picked up one time. The rearrangement uses TRBV19 and TRBJ1-5; D is possibly TRBD1 (5 bases). The CDR3 consists of 19 residues. Germline V gives CDR1 LNHDA, CDR2 SQIVND (reference sequence). Trimming took 11 bases from V and 2 from J, leaving 31 bases between them. The CDR3 here is CARSPGGGGTLWGNQPQHF. For the CDR3, the DNA is TGTGCCCGAAGCCCCGGGGGGGGTGGGACTCTCTGGGGCAATCAGCCCCAGCATTTT.

This chain joins TRBV7-2 and TRBJ2-3; D is undetermined. Deletions cut 1 base from V and 4 bases from J, with 6 bases between. This CDR3 region has 13 residues. Germline CDR1 SGHTA, CDR2 FQGNSA. In nucleotides, the CDR3 is TGTGCCAGCAGCTTAGGCCACTCAGATACGCAGTATTTT. Its translation: CASSLGHSDTQYF.